One T cell receptor (beta chain) is described in this entry. Its antigen is as yet unknown. The method was immunoSEQ multiplex PCR; TCRdb's version includes in-frame clones alone and lacks a portion of them. This table holds about 650,000 clones, less than 97% found once. CD8 cells regarded as naive lacked CD45RO, were positively chosen for CCR7, and omitted terminally differentiated effector memory CD45RA+ cells. These data come from a study of shared clonotypes between healthy human individuals. Whole-study results and caveats: Blood was the only sampled material, and tissue repertoires likely differ.

The CDR3 is 15 residues long. The ends lost 0 bases at V and 2 bases at J; junction bases unmatched: 4. Germline CDR1 is PRHDT and CDR2 is FYEKMQ (reference sequence). Material for sequencing was naive CD8+ T cells sorted from blood. This clonotype was sampled from a woman younger than 45 in good health. This sequence joins TRBV13 and TRBJ2-7, with TRBD2 identical over 7 bases. CDR3 amino acids: CASSLGLAETYEQYF. The CDR3 DNA is TGTGCCAGCAGCTTAGGCCTAGCGGAGACCTACGAGCAGTACTTC.